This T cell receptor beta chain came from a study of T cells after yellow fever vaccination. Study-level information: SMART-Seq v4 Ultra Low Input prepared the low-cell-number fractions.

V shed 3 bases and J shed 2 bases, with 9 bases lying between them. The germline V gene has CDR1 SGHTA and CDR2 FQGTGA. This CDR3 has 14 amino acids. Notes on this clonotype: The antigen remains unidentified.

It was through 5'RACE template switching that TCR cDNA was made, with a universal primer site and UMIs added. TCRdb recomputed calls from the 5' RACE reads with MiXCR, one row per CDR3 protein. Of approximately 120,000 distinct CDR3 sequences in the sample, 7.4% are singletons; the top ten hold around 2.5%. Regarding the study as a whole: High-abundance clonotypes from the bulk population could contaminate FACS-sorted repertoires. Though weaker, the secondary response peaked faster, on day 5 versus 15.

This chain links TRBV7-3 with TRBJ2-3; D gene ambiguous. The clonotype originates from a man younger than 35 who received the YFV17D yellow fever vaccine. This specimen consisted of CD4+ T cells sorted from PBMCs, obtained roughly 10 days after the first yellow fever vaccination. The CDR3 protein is CASSFVAITDTQYF. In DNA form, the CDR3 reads TGTGCCAGCAGCTTTGTAGCTATCACAGATACGCAGTATTTT.